This T cell receptor beta chain stems from a study of CD8 T cells in ankylosing spondylitis. V was cut by 1 base and J by 9 bases, with 9 bases left in between. The CDR3 is 13 residues long. Germline V gives CDR1 SNHLY, CDR2 FYNNEI. TCRdb re-called the 5' RACE reads with MiXCR, one entry per CDR3 protein. The sample records around 340,000 distinct CDR3 sequences, roughly 20% being singletons. The material sequenced was blood, either unsorted or a sorted T cell fraction (not recorded which). The sequence was obtained from a male donor with ankylosing spondylitis or in good health (not recorded which). This rearrangement joins TRBV2 to TRBJ2-2; no definite D call. The CDR3 spells CASSEGGTRELFF. The DNA of the CDR3 is TGTGCCAGCAGTGAAGGGGGTACGAGGGAGCTGTTTTTT.